This T cell receptor (beta chain) was profiled in a study of blood T cell repertoires in COVID-19. Some clones are missing from TCRdb's copy, which holds only in-frame ones; the method was immunoSEQ multiplex PCR. The sample includes 400,000 to 450,000 clones, over 85% of them seen just once. This CDR3 contains 15 residues. Looked up from germline, CDR1 is SGHVS and CDR2 is FQNEAQ. V shed 7 bases and J 0 bases; nucleotides not matched to a gene: 5. The TCR originated in a man between 18 and 29 years old with COVID-19, enrolled during active disease. The chain is built from TRBV7-8 and TRBJ2-7; 11 positions agree with TRBD2. Sequenced sample: peripheral blood. The CDR3 nucleotides read TGTGCCAGCAACCCTAGCGGGGGGAGCTCCTACGAGCAGTACTTC. Residues: CASNPSGGSSYEQYF.